The rows below give T cell receptor beta chains drawn from one sample of a study of blood T cells in healthy people across ages. From the 5' RACE reads, TCRdb called clonotypes with MiXCR, one entry per CDR3 protein. Here the sample spans about 730,000 distinct CDR3 sequences, roughly 44% being singletons. The sequenced sample consisted of blood. These receptors originate from a woman aged 60-75 years in good health. The CDR3 runs from the conserved cysteine through the conserved F or W. D genes are given only for firm matches. Expanded clones are given a class, and other clones once, few, many or no size at all.

V gene,J gene,D gene,clone size,CDR3 protein,CDR3 DNA
TRBV6-2/TRBV6-3,TRBJ2-1,.,.,CASSYLAALYNEQFF,TGTGCCAGCAGTTACTTAGCGGCTCTTTACAATGAGCAGTTCTTC
TRBV11-1,TRBJ1-2,TRBD1,.,CASSATGTGGYGYTF,TGTGCCAGCAGCGCAACCGGGACAGGGGGCTATGGCTACACCTTC
TRBV29-1,TRBJ1-4,.,few,CSVRAREREKLFF,TGCAGCGTAAGAGCGAGGGAGCGCGAAAAACTGTTTTTT
TRBV2,TRBJ2-7,TRBD1,few,CASGQDRDYEQYF,TGTGCCAGCGGACAGGACAGAGACTACGAGCAGTACTTC
TRBV11-2,TRBJ2-3,.,once,CASSLVMAGWGGTDTQYF,TGTGCCAGCAGCTTAGTGATGGCAGGATGGGGGGGCACAGATACGCAGTATTTT
TRBV18,TRBJ1-1,.,few,CASSTQGLNTEAFF,TGTGCCAGCTCAACCCAGGGGTTGAACACTGAAGCTTTCTTT
TRBV5-4,TRBJ2-1,.,.,CASSQERVGAQFF,TGTGCCAGCAGCCAAGAACGGGTAGGGGCTCAGTTCTTC
TRBV6-1,TRBJ1-5,.,.,CASSEVGGISNQPQHF,TGTGCCAGCAGTGAAGTAGGCGGAATTAGCAATCAGCCCCAGCATTTT
TRBV12-3/TRBV12-4,TRBJ2-7,.,.,CASSVGQAHGKQYF,TGTGCCAGCAGTGTCGGGCAGGCCCACGGGAAGCAGTACTTC
TRBV9,TRBJ2-6,.,.,CASQGGLRLGQANSGANVPTF,TGTGCCAGCCAGGGGGGGCTGAGACTGGGACAGGCCAACTCTGGGGCCAACGTCCCGACTTTC
TRBV2,TRBJ1-1,.,.,CASSEAYPAFF,TGTGCCAGCAGTGAAGCTTATCCGGCTTTCTTT
TRBV12-3/TRBV12-4,TRBJ1-1,.,few,CASNPNGRVNTEAFF,TGTGCCAGCAACCCTAATGGACGGGTGAACACTGAAGCTTTCTTT
TRBV29-1,TRBJ1-1,.,.,CSVEKGPNTEAFF,TGCAGCGTTGAGAAGGGACCGAACACTGAAGCTTTCTTT
TRBV6-6,TRBJ2-1,.,.,CASRLRSSPTDYNEQFF,TGTGCCAGCAGACTACGTTCTAGCCCGACTGACTACAATGAGCAGTTCTTC
TRBV20-1,TRBJ2-3,TRBD2,.,CSAGEAGVRSDTQYF,TGCAGTGCCGGGGAAGCGGGAGTTCGATCCGATACGCAGTATTTT
TRBV28,TRBJ1-1,TRBD1,.,CASSSTGIPNTEAFF,TGTGCCAGCAGTTCGACAGGGATCCCAAACACTGAAGCTTTCTTT
TRBV20-1,TRBJ1-1,TRBD1,.,CSASLRGLTEAFF,TGCAGTGCCAGCCTCAGGGGGCTCACTGAAGCTTTCTTT
TRBV24-1,TRBJ2-1,.,.,CATSDFSSHNEQFF,TGTGCCACCAGTGACTTCTCCTCACACAATGAGCAGTTCTTC
TRBV28,TRBJ2-7,.,.,CASRTQQVNEQYF,TGTGCCAGCAGGACCCAACAGGTGAATGAGCAGTACTTC
TRBV20-1,TRBJ2-7,.,.,CSAPSRGPYEQYF,TGCAGTGCCCCTTCGCGGGGGCCCTACGAGCAGTACTTC
TRBV30,TRBJ1-2,TRBD1,.,CAWSVRQGDAGGYTF,TGTGCCTGGAGTGTAAGACAGGGTGACGCAGGAGGCTACACCTTC
TRBV3-1,TRBJ2-7,.,.,CASSQAPSPEQYF,TGTGCCAGCAGCCAAGCCCCCTCCCCAGAGCAGTACTTC
TRBV20-1,TRBJ1-1,TRBD1,.,CSARPQGAMNTEAFF,TGCAGTGCTAGACCCCAGGGGGCAATGAACACTGAAGCTTTCTTT
TRBV12-3/TRBV12-4,TRBJ1-4,.,.,CASSLFGVNNEKLFF,TGTGCCAGCAGTTTATTTGGCGTCAATAATGAAAAACTGTTTTTT
TRBV9,TRBJ2-7,.,.,CASSVDPGTASYEQYF,TGTGCCAGCAGCGTAGACCCCGGGACGGCCTCCTACGAGCAGTACTTC
TRBV6-6,TRBJ2-1,.,.,CASGTYPGLQNNEQFF,TGTGCCAGCGGAACCTACCCGGGACTCCAAAACAATGAGCAGTTCTTC
TRBV7-9,TRBJ2-7,.,few,CASSLDSGLYEQYF,TGTGCCAGCAGCTTAGACTCAGGTCTCTACGAGCAGTACTTC
TRBV18,TRBJ1-2,TRBD1,.,CASSQSGTENLYGYTF,TGTGCCAGCTCGCAGTCCGGGACAGAAAATCTCTATGGCTACACCTTC
TRBV20-1,TRBJ1-6,.,.,CSARDFGRDNSPLHF,TGCAGTGCTAGAGATTTCGGCAGGGATAATTCACCCCTCCACTTT
TRBV12-3/TRBV12-4,TRBJ2-7,TRBD2,.,CASSRRLADEQYF,TGTGCCAGCAGTAGACGACTAGCCGATGAGCAGTACTTC
TRBV20-1,TRBJ2-3,TRBD2,few,CSASGLAGETDTQYF,TGCAGTGCTAGCGGACTAGCGGGAGAAACAGATACGCAGTATTTT
TRBV7-9,TRBJ2-7,.,.,CASGAWSEYEQYF,TGTGCCAGCGGTGCGTGGTCGGAATACGAGCAGTACTTC
TRBV7-3,TRBJ2-2,TRBD1,.,CASSLADRGNTGELFF,TGTGCCAGCAGCTTAGCAGACAGGGGGAACACCGGGGAGCTGTTTTTT
TRBV12-3/TRBV12-4,TRBJ2-7,.,few,CASSLGRFSSYEQYF,TGTGCCAGCAGTTTAGGCAGGTTCTCCTCCTACGAGCAGTACTTC
TRBV24-1,TRBJ2-1,TRBD1,.,CATSDPTGDKANEQFF,TGTGCCACCAGTGACCCCACAGGGGACAAAGCCAATGAGCAGTTCTTC
TRBV20-1,TRBJ1-2,.,.,CSASSPLWRGKGYTF,TGCAGTGCTAGTTCCCCGCTGTGGAGGGGGAAGGGCTACACCTTC
TRBV11-2,TRBJ2-7,.,.,CASSLTGGGAEQYF,TGTGCCAGCAGCTTAACAGGCGGTGGGGCCGAGCAGTACTTC
TRBV18,TRBJ2-7,TRBD1,.,CASSTSSTGPHSYEQYF,TGTGCCAGCTCAACCAGTTCGACAGGGCCACACTCCTACGAGCAGTACTTC
TRBV7-6,TRBJ2-1,.,.,CASSLVFGKDNEQFF,TGTGCCAGCAGCTTAGTCTTCGGGAAGGACAATGAGCAGTTCTTC
TRBV2,TRBJ2-1,.,.,CATIFQGSVLDEQFF,TGTGCCACCATATTCCAGGGGTCGGTTTTGGATGAGCAGTTCTTC
TRBV24-1,TRBJ2-7,.,.,CATSDLARSEGLAYEQYF,TGTGCCACCAGTGATTTGGCCCGCTCAGAAGGTCTGGCCTACGAGCAGTACTTC
TRBV7-2,TRBJ2-7,TRBD1,many,CASSSPDRGRGEQYF,TGTGCCAGCAGCTCTCCGGACAGGGGGCGCGGGGAGCAGTACTTC
TRBV3-1,TRBJ2-1,TRBD2,.,CASNQGLAVIRNEQFF,TGTGCCAGCAACCAAGGACTAGCGGTCATAAGGAATGAGCAGTTCTTC
TRBV6-6,TRBJ2-7,TRBD1,.,CASSRQGAFYEQYF,TGTGCCAGCAGTAGACAGGGGGCATTTTACGAGCAGTACTTC
TRBV6-5,TRBJ2-4,TRBD2,few,CASSRGLAGGNEQYF,TGTGCCAGCAGTCGAGGACTAGCGGGAGGGAATGAGCAGTACTTC
TRBV12-3/TRBV12-4,TRBJ2-3,.,few,CASRADREGDTQYF,TGTGCCAGCCGAGCAGACAGGGAGGGAGATACGCAGTATTTT
TRBV5-1,TRBJ1-1,.,once,CASSLARQNTEAFF,TGCGCCAGCAGCTTGGCGCGGCAGAACACTGAAGCTTTCTTT
TRBV4-3,TRBJ2-1,.,.,CASSQDPAHRYNEQFF,TGCGCCAGCAGCCAAGACCCGGCACACCGCTACAATGAGCAGTTCTTC
TRBV6-2/TRBV6-3,TRBJ2-5,TRBD1,few,CASSLRDRVRETQYF,TGTGCCAGCAGTCTCCGGGACAGGGTTCGCGAGACCCAGTACTTC
TRBV20-1,TRBJ2-7,.,.,CSARGGGGYEQYF,TGCAGTGCTAGAGGGGGGGGCGGTTACGAGCAGTACTTC
TRBV27,TRBJ2-1,.,.,CASSSSWGETDEQFF,TGTGCCAGCAGTTCGTCTTGGGGCGAAACGGATGAGCAGTTCTTC
TRBV9,TRBJ2-3,TRBD2,few,CASSVGFAGETDTQYF,TGTGCCAGCAGCGTAGGCTTTGCGGGGGAGACAGATACGCAGTATTTT
TRBV4-3,TRBJ2-3,TRBD2,many,CASSGGAGRDTQYF,TGCGCCAGCAGCGGAGGAGCGGGAAGAGATACGCAGTATTTT
TRBV28,TRBJ1-2,TRBD1,few,CASSGTGSGYTF,TGTGCCAGCTCCGGGACAGGATCCGGCTACACCTTC
TRBV3-1,TRBJ2-7,.,.,CASSQAWDPQYEQYF,TGTGCCAGCAGCCAGGCCTGGGACCCTCAGTACGAGCAGTACTTC